This T cell receptor beta chain was sequenced in a study of metastatic and nonmetastatic thyroid tumors. This clone was observed a few times. This CDR3 is 13 amino acids long. The V end was cut by 5 bases, the J end by 4 bases, with 10 bases between. Germline V gene sequence: CDR1 KGHDR, CDR2 SFDVKD. TCRdb used MiXCR to call clones anew from the PCR reads. This sample has fewer than 35,000 clones, with just under 30% found just once. Thyroid surgery had not been preceded by any treatment in any patient. The sequencing sample was made of blood. V is TRBV24-1 and J is TRBJ1-2; D call uncertain. This TCR derives from a female donor with papillary thyroid cancer or a benign thyroid nodule (not recorded which). Some clones in this sample may be carry-over from other donors' samples. The CDR3 here is CATSGDGLYGYTF. For the CDR3, the DNA is TGTGCCACCAGTGGCGACGGCCTCTATGGCTACACCTTC.